These 29 T cell receptor beta chains were sequenced from one sample in a study of T cells in localized non-small cell lung cancer. Using immunoSEQ multiplex PCR, the repertoire was profiled, and TCRdb retains in-frame clones only, with some absent. This table holds about 22,000 clones, 75% to 90% found once. This specimen consisted of PBMCs, obtained before any cancer treatment. These receptors came from a man aged 35 to 69 with stage II squamous cell lung carcinoma.

The V call is TRBV9, the J call TRBJ1-6; 11 nucleotides align to TRBD1. With V trimmed by 2 bases and J by 9 bases, 4 bases remained unmatched. The CDR3 totals 15 residues. Germline CDR1 is SGDLS and CDR2 is YYNGEE. The CDR3 region has the DNA TGTGCCAGCAGCGTTGGGGACAGGGGGAGTTCACCCCTCCACTTT. It translates to CASSVGDRGSSPLHF.

V usage is TRBV5-1 and J usage is TRBJ2-3; 8 positions match TRBD1. With 0 bases clipped from V and 6 bases from J, the junction kept 3 bases outside the gene matches. Per the germline V gene, CDR1 is SGHRS and CDR2 is YFSETQ. CDR3 length: 14 residues. CDR3 sequence: CASSLARTGDTQYF. CDR3 DNA: TGCGCCAGCAGCTTGGCCCGGACAGGGGATACGCAGTATTTT.

The chain uses TRBV6-5 and TRBJ2-7, with 8 bases aligning to TRBD1. Germline assignment: CDR1 MNHEY and CDR2 SVGAGI. The CDR3 totals 16 residues. V gave up 0 bases and J gave up 2 bases; unmatched junction bases: 6. The CDR3 spells CASSYSHPGQAYEQYF. The CDR3 region has the DNA TGTGCCAGCAGTTACTCCCACCCGGGACAGGCCTACGAGCAGTACTTC.

The chain has TRBV2 and TRBJ2-3; either TRBD1 or TRBD2 may supply D (5 bases each). Per the germline V gene, CDR1 is SNHLY and CDR2 is FYNNEI. The length of the CDR3 is 14 residues. Trimming took off 7 bases at V and 0 bases at J, with 11 bases between the two ends. CDR3 sequence reads: CASTGDLSTDTQYF. CDR3 nucleotide sequence: TGTGCCAGCACTGGGGACCTTAGCACAGATACGCAGTATTTT. Complete variable domain (other parts from reference TRBV2 and TRBJ2-3): EPEVTQTPSHQVTQMGQEVILRCVPISNHLYFYWYRQILGQKVEFLVSFYNNEISEKSEIFDDQFSVERPDGSNFTLKIRSTKLEDSAMYFCASTGDLSTDTQYFGPGTRLTVL.

The chain employs TRBV7-2 and TRBJ2-1; TRBD1 aligns across 8 bases. V lost 0 bases to trimming and J lost 1 base; unmatched junction nucleotides: 8. The germline V gene encodes CDR1 SGHTA and CDR2 FQGNSA. The CDR3 contains 18 residues. CDR3 in amino acids: CASSLARGQSTSYNEQFF. CDR3 nucleotide sequence: TGTGCCAGCAGCTTAGCCAGGGGGCAATCGACATCCTACAATGAGCAGTTCTTC.

The gene calls are TRBV19 and TRBJ1-5, with D possibly matching TRBD1 (6 bases). There are 15 residues in the CDR3. Trimming pared 6 bases from V and 4 bases from J, leaving 16 bases between. Germline V gives CDR1 LNHDA, CDR2 SQIVND (reference sequence). The CDR3 loop is CASRGVDRRNQPQHF. For the CDR3, the DNA is TGTGCCAGTAGGGGGGTAGACAGGAGAAATCAGCCCCAGCATTTT.

The chain employs TRBV15 and TRBJ2-5; 9 bases line up with TRBD2. Germline CDR1 is LNHNV and CDR2 is YYDKDF (reference sequence). Trimming removed 1 base from V and 5 bases from J; junction bases left unmatched: 11. The CDR3 length is 17 residues. The CDR3 DNA is TGTGCCACCAGCAGAGGCCGAAAGCGGGAGGTTTTTGAGACCCAGTACTTC. It yields the protein CATSRGRKREVFETQYF.

This rearrangement joins TRBV7-9 to TRBJ2-2; D ambiguous. V lost 6 bases and J 0 bases, leaving 11 bases between the germline ends. The CDR3 loop spans 15 amino acids. Germline V CDR1 and CDR2: SEHNR, FQNEAQ (reference sequence). The CDR3 DNA sequence: TGTGCCAGCAGGCCCACTATAGCGAACACCGGGGAGCTGTTTTTT. It translates to CASRPTIANTGELFF.

This clone was counted a few times. The chain is built from TRBV2 and TRBJ1-1; D unresolved. This CDR3 is built from 14 residues. Per germline, CDR1 SNHLY and CDR2 FYNNEI. The V end was cut by 1 base, the J end by 4 bases, with 10 bases between. As DNA, the CDR3 is TGTGCCAGCAGTGAAGAGTCCGGGATCACTGAAGCTTTCTTT. Translation: CASSEESGITEAFF. Using reference TRBV2 and TRBJ1-1 for the parts outside the CDR3, the full variable domain is EPEVTQTPSHQVTQMGQEVILRCVPISNHLYFYWYRQILGQKVEFLVSFYNNEISEKSEIFDDQFSVERPDGSNFTLKIRSTKLEDSAMYFCASSEESGITEAFFGQGTRLTVV.

This clone was observed a single time. The chain has TRBV7-3 and TRBJ2-3; maybe TRBD1 (5 bases). The CDR3 is 15 amino acids. CDR1 SGHTA and CDR2 FQGTGA come from the germline V gene. Trimming pared 5 bases from V and 1 base from J, leaving 13 bases between. The CDR3 region has the DNA TGTGCCAGCAGCAATAGGGGTCCGGGCACAGATACGCAGTATTTT. Translation: CASSNRGPGTDTQYF.

The chain joins TRBV28 to TRBJ1-5; a weak D match, TRBD1 (6 bases). The germline CDR1 and CDR2 sequences are MDHEN and SYDVKM. The CDR3 consists of 19 residues. V was pared by 4 bases and J by 0 bases, with 22 bases between. CDR3 sequence reads: CASSSLGGGWGNSNQPQHF. The DNA of the CDR3 is TGTGCCAGCAGTTCCCTGGGAGGGGGATGGGGGAATAGCAATCAGCCCCAGCATTTT.

The J gene is TRBJ1-6, the V gene TRBV11-2; D may be TRBD1 (6 bases). The ends were cut back, 6 bases at V and 10 bases at J, with 13 bases in the middle. The V gene's germline CDR1 is SGHAT and CDR2 FQNNGV. The CDR3 is 13 residues long. In DNA form, the CDR3 reads TGTGCCAGCAGGGACGGGCAGGGGTCACCCCTCCACTTT. Its protein product is CASRDGQGSPLHF.

The rearrangement links TRBV7-8 to TRBJ2-6; D remains ambiguous. The CDR3 is 15 amino acids. The germline V gene encodes CDR1 SGHVS and CDR2 FQNEAQ. Trimming removed 7 bases at V and 3 bases at J, with 13 bases between. Here the CDR3 DNA reads TGTGCCAGCACCCCGATTGGGCTTGGGGCCAACGTCCTGACTTTC. It specifies CASTPIGLGANVLTF.

The rearrangement joins TRBV13 to TRBJ2-2; D is uncertain. This CDR3 has 14 amino acids. V lost 7 bases, J lost 0 bases, and 9 bases lay in between. CDR1 is PRHDT, CDR2 FYEKMQ, per germline (reference sequence). The CDR3 DNA follows: TGTGCCAGCATCCCTGGGACGAACACCGGGGAGCTGTTTTTT. Its translation: CASIPGTNTGELFF.

On this clone: Other DNA sequences in the same sample also yield this CDR3. The chain recombines TRBV9 with TRBJ2-2; a weak D match, TRBD2 (7 bases). Looked up from germline, CDR1 is SGDLS and CDR2 is YYNGEE. The CDR3 spans 18 residues. V was shortened by 0 bases and J by 8 bases, with 23 bases between the two germline ends. The DNA of the CDR3 is TGTGCCAGCAGCGTAGCACAGGGAGCGGGACAAGCATTTGGGGAGCTGTTTTTT. Its protein product is CASSVAQGAGQAFGELFF. The full variable domain, completed using reference TRBV9 and TRBJ2-2, is DSGVTQTPKHLITATGQRVTLRCSPRSGDLSVYWYQQSLDQGLQFLIQYYNGEERAKGNILERFSAQQFPDLHSELNLSSLELGDSALYFCASSVAQGAGQAFGELFFGEGSRLTVL.

V and J are TRBV7-2 and TRBJ2-3; D not certain. CDR1 is SGHTA, CDR2 FQGNSA, per germline. The CDR3 extends over 16 amino acids. The V end was cut by 1 base, the J end by 0 bases, with 11 bases between. CDR3 coding DNA: TGTGCCAGCAGCTTAGGGGTACAGCCTAGCACAGATACGCAGTATTTT. Protein sequence: CASSLGVQPSTDTQYF.

This clone was counted a single time. This CDR3 reads CASSQEINTEAFF. For the CDR3, the DNA is TGCGCCAGCAGCCAGGAGATAAACACTGAAGCTTTCTTT. This sequence joins TRBV4-3 and TRBJ1-1; D is ambiguous. This CDR3 spans 13 amino acids. Trimming took 3 bases from V and 2 from J, leaving 7 bases between them. Per germline, CDR1 LGHNA and CDR2 YSLEER.

The chain joins TRBV29-1 to TRBJ2-2; no clear D gene. Between the trimmed V and J ends, which lost 6 bases and 4 bases, there was a span of 12 bases. This CDR3 has 13 amino acids. The germline CDR1 and CDR2 sequences are SQVTM and ANQGSEA. Here the CDR3 reads CSVGGLSTGELFF. The DNA of the CDR3 is TGCAGCGTGGGTGGGCTCTCCACCGGGGAGCTGTTTTTT.

The chain links TRBV9 to TRBJ2-1, with D perhaps TRBD2 (7 bases). V was shortened by 3 bases and J by 12 bases, with 16 bases between the two germline ends. Looked up from germline, CDR1 is SGDLS and CDR2 is YYNGEE. The length of the CDR3 is 13 residues. The CDR3 DNA is TGTGCCAGCAGCGCATCGGGGGGCAGGGGGCAGTTCTTC. Its translation is CASSASGGRGQFF.

This clone turned up a few times. Germline and junction disagree at one end, which may indicate a read error. As DNA, the CDR3 is TGTGCCAGCAGAAAAGGGCGACAGTTTAACTTC. This sequence encodes CASRKGRQFNF. The V gene is TRBV28, the J gene TRBJ2-7; possible D gene TRBD1, 5 bases. Germline V gene data show CDR1 as MDHEN and CDR2 as SYDVKM. This CDR3 comprises 11 residues.

The chain uses TRBV2 and TRBJ2-4; the match to TRBD2 covers 8 bases. Losses at the gene ends were 7 bases for V and 1 base for J; bases not matched to a gene: 12. CDR1 is SNHLY, CDR2 FYNNEI, per germline. The CDR3 contains 17 residues. CDR3 coding DNA: TGTGCCAGCAAGCCCGGAAGCGGGAGATCGGCCAAAAACATTCAGTACTTC. Protein: CASKPGSGRSAKNIQYF.

In its sample, this clone was seen once. The genes are TRBV7-8 and TRBJ2-4; maybe TRBD2 (6 bases). Germline CDR1 and CDR2: SGHVS and FQNEAQ. This CDR3 has 13 residues. Trimming shortened V by 0 bases and J by 8 bases, and 8 bases separated the two germline ends. CDR3 protein: CASSLAGGDIQYF. Written as DNA, the CDR3 is TGTGCCAGCAGCTTAGCGGGCGGGGACATTCAGTACTTC. Together with reference TRBV7-8 and TRBJ2-4, the CDR3 gives the full variable domain: GAGVSQSPRYKVAKRGQDVALRCDPISGHVSLFWYQQALGQGPEFLTYFQNEAQLDKSGLPSDRFFAERPEGSVSTLKIQRTQQEDSAVYLCASSLAGGDIQYFGAGTRLSVL.

The rearrangement uses TRBV7-2 and TRBJ1-5, with a weak D call TRBD1 (5 bases). This CDR3 has 15 residues. With 0 bases removed from V and 4 bases from J, the gap between germline ends came to 10 bases. The germline V gene encodes CDR1 SGHTA and CDR2 FQGNSA. The CDR3 region has the DNA TGTGCCAGCAGCTTAGCGGGACGGCCTAATCAGCCCCAGCATTTT. This gives the protein CASSLAGRPNQPQHF.

This chain links TRBV29-1 with TRBJ1-2, with D possibly being TRBD1 (5 bases). The CDR3 contains 19 residues. Germline V gene lookup returns CDR1 SQVTM and CDR2 ANQGSEA. With 2 bases removed from V and 3 bases from J, the gap between germline ends came to 28 bases. This CDR3 is CSVEPLNSLITIQDYGYTF. The DNA for the CDR3 is TGCAGCGTTGAACCCCTGAATTCACTCATTACGATACAGGACTATGGCTACACCTTC.

V is TRBV5-1 and J is TRBJ2-1, with TRBD2 identical over 7 bases. The CDR3 contains 13 residues. Germline V gene data show CDR1 as SGHRS and CDR2 as YFSETQ. The V and J ends lost 4 bases and 9 bases, in that order; junction bases with no gene match: 7. CDR3 DNA: TGCGCCAGCAGCCCGCAGCGGGAAACTGAGCAGTTCTTC. Translating it yields CASSPQRETEQFF.

This clone turned up a few times. The chain uses TRBV7-6 and TRBJ1-6; D ambiguous. Germline CDR1 is SGHVS and CDR2 is FNYEAQ. This CDR3 has 16 residues. The V end lost 5 bases, the J end lost 5 bases, and 16 bases lay between the germline ends. CDR3: CASSNHLGLHNSPLHF. The CDR3 nucleotides are TGTGCCAGCAGCAACCATTTGGGGTTGCATAATTCACCCCTCCACTTT.

The V call is TRBV7-2, the J call TRBJ1-2; D is undetermined. The ends were cut back, 5 bases at V and 3 bases at J, with 16 bases in the middle. This CDR3 spans 15 amino acids. Germline CDR1 SGHTA, CDR2 FQGNSA. The CDR3 bases are TGTGCCAGCAGCAAAAAAGGCAGTGGAGACTATGGCTACACCTTC. This translates into CASSKKGSGDYGYTF.

The J gene is TRBJ1-4, the V gene TRBV15, with D unclear. CDR3 length equals 16 residues. The V and J ends lost 1 base and 8 bases respectively, with 17 bases between them. Germline V gives CDR1 LNHNV, CDR2 YYDKDF (reference sequence). The CDR3 loop reads CATSRVREQWTEKLFF. CDR3 DNA: TGTGCCACCAGCAGAGTTCGGGAACAGTGGACCGAAAAACTGTTTTTT.

This clone appeared once. The genes are TRBV6-6 and TRBJ1-2; possibly TRBD1 for D (6 bases). Germline CDR1 MNHNY, CDR2 SVGAGI (reference sequence). This CDR3 spans 14 amino acids. The ends were cut back, 0 bases at V and 6 bases at J, with 11 bases in the middle. CDR3 residues: CASSYSQGRDGYTF. CDR3 DNA: TGTGCCAGCAGTTACTCGCAGGGGAGAGATGGCTACACCTTC.